These 23 T cell receptor beta chains were sequenced from one sample in a study of CD8+ T cells in alopecia areata. Investigators isolated RNA and reverse transcribed it into cDNA to act as the sequencing template. Clones were sequenced by immunoSEQ multiplex PCR, and TCRdb holds only the in-frame ones, with some missing. The table includes some 130,000 clones, 58% detected once. Sequencing used CD4+ T cells sorted from blood, obtained at week 0. These receptors were taken from a human donor with alopecia areata.

The gene calls are TRBV19 and TRBJ2-2; D possibly corresponds to TRBD1 (6 bases). Germline CDR1 is LNHDA and CDR2 is SQIVND (reference sequence). CDR3 size: 16 residues. V lost 2 bases to trimming and J lost 1 base, with 11 bases between them. The CDR3 DNA reads as TGTGCCAGTAGTATAATCCAGGGGAGGAACACCGGGGAGCTGTTTTTT. Its translation is CASSIIQGRNTGELFF.

The gene calls are TRBV5-1 and TRBJ2-4, with TRBD2 as a possible D gene (5 bases). CDR1 is SGHRS, CDR2 YFSETQ, per germline. Trimming stripped 3 bases from V and 5 bases from J, with 15 bases between. The CDR3 covers 15 residues. CDR3 in amino acids: CASSSETGVQNIQYF. CDR3 coding DNA: TGCGCCAGCAGCTCGGAGACCGGGGTACAAAACATTCAGTACTTC. Supplemented by reference TRBV5-1 and TRBJ2-4, the full variable domain reads KAGVTQTPRYLIKTRGQQVTLSCSPISGHRSVSWYQQTPGQGLQFLFEYFSETQRNKGNFPGRFSGRQFSNSRSEMNVSTLELGDSALYLCASSSETGVQNIQYFGAGTRLSVL.

The gene calls are TRBV2 and TRBJ1-1; no definite D call. Germline CDR1 and CDR2: SNHLY and FYNNEI. V lost 2 bases and J 7 bases, leaving 8 bases between the germline ends. This CDR3 contains 12 residues. The CDR3 region is CASSEWRGEAFF. Here the CDR3 DNA reads TGTGCCAGCAGTGAATGGAGAGGTGAAGCTTTCTTT.

The chain uses TRBV18 and TRBJ1-1, with 7 bases fitting TRBD1. J gave up 2 bases and V 5 bases, and 5 bases lay outside the gene matches. CDR1 and CDR2 (germline): KGHSH, LQKENI. The CDR3 contains 14 residues. The CDR3 coding sequence is TGTGCCAGCTCATACGACAGGGAAAACACTGAAGCTTTCTTT. As protein: CASSYDRENTEAFF.

J is TRBJ1-4 and V is TRBV14; D unclear. V lost 0 bases, J lost 11 bases, and 22 bases lay in between. The CDR3 loop spans 17 amino acids. CDR1 SGHDN and CDR2 FVKESK come from the germline V gene. The CDR3 here is CASSQDRPGSSRAKLFF. The CDR3 bases are TGTGCCAGCAGCCAAGACAGGCCGGGATCGAGTAGGGCGAAACTGTTTTTT.

V gene TRBV2 combines with J gene TRBJ2-1; 8 bases are a match to TRBD2. Germline values: CDR1 SNHLY, CDR2 FYNNEI. The trim removed 7 bases at V and 11 bases at J, leaving 10 bases unmatched. This CDR3 is built from 13 residues. The CDR3 sequence is CASMPDLAGQQFF. CDR3 bases: TGTGCCAGCATGCCTGATTTAGCGGGACAGCAGTTCTTC.

The V gene is TRBV6-5, the J gene TRBJ2-5, with D perhaps matching TRBD2 (5 bases). The CDR3 consists of 14 residues. Germline V gene sequence: CDR1 MNHEY, CDR2 SVGAGI. Trimming took 5 bases from V and 5 from J, leaving 15 bases between them. The CDR3 spells CASSPLRVGETQYF. The CDR3 DNA is TGTGCCAGCAGTCCCCTGAGGGTCGGCGAGACCCAGTACTTC.

The rearrangement links TRBV7-2 to TRBJ2-7, with 7 bases fitting TRBD2. This CDR3 is built from 15 residues. V shed 2 bases and J 3 bases; nucleotides not matched to a gene: 7. Germline V lookup: CDR1 SGHTA, CDR2 FQGNSA. The CDR3 spells CASSLWGGSNYEQYF. CDR3 coding DNA: TGTGCCAGCAGCTTATGGGGCGGGAGTAACTACGAGCAGTACTTC.

The chain recombines TRBV15 with TRBJ2-5, with a tentative D call TRBD1 (5 bases). V gave up 3 bases and J gave up 5 bases, with 13 bases separating them. The germline CDR1 and CDR2 sequences are LNHNV and YYDKDF (reference sequence). This CDR3 contains 14 residues. CDR3 nucleotide sequence: TGTGCCACCAGCAGGCTCACAGGTAGGGAGACCCAGTACTTC. Amino acid sequence: CATSRLTGRETQYF.

Regarding this clone: The junction departs from the called germline gene at one end, perhaps through a read error. This chain connects TRBV7-8 to TRBJ1-3, with D hard to call. The CDR3 loop spans 15 amino acids. Germline assignment: CDR1 SGHVS and CDR2 FQNEAQ. The CDR3 sequence is CASSVAGSSGNTIYF. Written as DNA, the CDR3 is TGTGCCAGCAGCGTAGCTGGTTCCTCTGGAAACACCATATATTTT.

This clone came up a few times. The chain couples TRBV4-1 to TRBJ2-4; unclear D gene. The CDR3 is 13 residues long. Germline V gene lookup returns CDR1 MGHRA and CDR2 YSYEKL. V lost 0 bases and J 7 bases, leaving 7 bases between the germline ends. CDR3 DNA sequence: TGCGCCAGCAGCCAAGAATATCTGAACATTCAGTACTTC. Translated: CASSQEYLNIQYF.

J is TRBJ2-7 and V is TRBV15; D might be TRBD1 (5 bases). The CDR3 totals 15 residues. The ends were cut back, 3 bases at V and 0 bases at J, with 12 bases in the middle. The germline CDR1 and CDR2 sequences are LNHNV and YYDKDF (reference sequence). CDR3 DNA sequence: TGTGCCACCAGCAGTCGACAGACAAACTCCTACGAGCAGTACTTC. Its translation: CATSSRQTNSYEQYF.

The J gene is TRBJ2-2, the V gene TRBV27, with D hard to call. Germline CDR1 and CDR2: MNHEY and SMNVEV (reference sequence). The CDR3 totals 15 residues. The V gene lost 6 bases and the J gene lost 5 bases, with 16 bases spanning the gap. The CDR3 DNA reads as TGTGCCAGCAGCTCGCTGTCATTTCGTACCGGGGAGCTGTTTTTT. Protein: CASSSLSFRTGELFF.

The chain employs TRBV7-2 and TRBJ2-5; D could derive from TRBD1 or TRBD2 (5 bases each). V was trimmed by 2 bases and J by 9 bases, leaving 16 bases between them. Per germline, CDR1 SGHTA and CDR2 FQGNSA. The CDR3 runs 14 residues. The CDR3 loop is CASSLLLGTRAQYF. CDR3 nucleotides: TGTGCCAGCAGCTTACTCCTAGGGACCAGGGCCCAGTACTTC.

The rearrangement joins TRBV4-2 to TRBJ2-1, with 12 bases identical to TRBD2. CDR3 length: 16 amino acids. The V segment lost 0 bases and the J segment 8 bases; nucleotides outside the gene matches: 5. The V gene's germline CDR1 is LGHNA and CDR2 YNFKEQ. In nucleotides, the CDR3 is TGTGCCAGCAGCCAAGAAGGGCTAGCGGGGGGGTATGAGCAGTTCTTC. Amino acids: CASSQEGLAGGYEQFF.

This chain uses TRBV7-9 with TRBJ1-2; TRBD1 might be the D (6 bases). Germline assignment: CDR1 SEHNR and CDR2 FQNEAQ (reference sequence). V lost 5 bases, J lost 8 bases, and 21 bases lay in between. The CDR3 totals 15 residues. The CDR3 sequence is CASSHPTGRGGGYTF. DNA of the CDR3: TGTGCCAGCAGCCACCCGACAGGACGCGGGGGGGGCTACACCTTC.

J is TRBJ2-1 and V is TRBV5-4; 8 nucleotides match TRBD2. CDR1 is SGHNT and CDR2 is YYREEE in the germline V gene (reference sequence). The V segment lost 4 bases and the J segment 1 base; nucleotides outside the gene matches: 7. CDR3 length: 16 residues. CDR3 bases: TGTGCCAGCAGCCCGAGAGCTAGCGGGTCCTACAATGAGCAGTTCTTC. Its translation is CASSPRASGSYNEQFF. The whole variable domain, remainder taken from reference TRBV5-4 and TRBJ2-1, is ETGVTQSPTHLIKTRGQQVTLRCSSQSGHNTVSWYQQALGQGPQFIFQYYREEENGRGNFPPRFSGLQFPNYSSELNVNALELDDSALYLCASSPRASGSYNEQFFGPGTRLTVL.

This chain connects TRBV7-2 to TRBJ2-4, with TRBD2 matching 11 bases. The V segment lost 3 bases and the J segment 5 bases; nucleotides outside the gene matches: 3. CDR3 length: 15 amino acids. The germline V gene encodes CDR1 SGHTA and CDR2 FQGNSA. CDR3 amino acids: CASSFSGGAQNIQYF. CDR3 DNA sequence: TGTGCCAGCAGCTTTAGCGGGGGGGCCCAAAACATTCAGTACTTC.

The gene calls are TRBV18 and TRBJ2-5, with D maybe TRBD1 (5 bases). The CDR3 covers 17 residues. Trimming shortened V by 0 bases and J by 1 base, and 15 bases separated the two germline ends. Germline CDR1 reads KGHSH; CDR2 reads LQKENI. The DNA for the CDR3 is TGTGCCAGCTCACCACCCCAAGGATCCCAGGGCCAAGAGACCCAGTACTTC. Translating it yields CASSPPQGSQGQETQYF.

The V gene is TRBV7-8, the J gene TRBJ1-6, with 7 bases lining up with TRBD1. CDR1 is SGHVS and CDR2 is FQNEAQ in the germline V gene. The CDR3 extends over 14 amino acids. V lost 5 bases and J lost 9; bases outside the gene matches: 7. CDR3 loop: CASSTRQGRSPLHF. The CDR3 region has the DNA TGTGCCAGCAGCACCCGACAGGGACGTTCACCCCTCCACTTT.

The chain joins TRBV30 to TRBJ2-5, with D unresolved. V was shortened by 2 bases and J by 1 base, with 20 bases between the two germline ends. The CDR3 totals 17 residues. Germline CDR1 is GTSNPN and CDR2 is SVGIG (reference sequence). Here the CDR3 reads CAWSTSGSKYLQETQYF. As DNA, the CDR3 is TGTGCCTGGAGTACCAGTGGCAGCAAATACCTCCAAGAGACCCAGTACTTC.

The rearrangement links TRBV30 to TRBJ2-7; 8 nucleotides line up with TRBD2. In germline, CDR1 is GTSNPN, CDR2 SVGIG (reference sequence). Losses at the gene ends were 0 bases for V and 2 bases for J; bases not matched to a gene: 6. This CDR3 contains 15 residues. CDR3 loop: CAWSVGGRPTYEQYF. CDR3 nucleotides: TGTGCCTGGAGTGTGGGCGGGAGGCCCACCTACGAGCAGTACTTC.

This clone was recorded a few times. The chain recombines TRBV28 with TRBJ1-5; no definite D call. The V gene lost 5 bases and the J gene lost 1 base, with 21 bases spanning the gap. Germline assignment: CDR1 MDHEN and CDR2 SYDVKM. CDR3 length: 18 amino acids. CDR3 region: CASSTLPPHVYSNQPQHF. The CDR3 DNA sequence: TGTGCCAGCAGTACACTCCCACCACATGTTTACAGCAATCAGCCCCAGCATTTT. The full variable domain, completed using reference TRBV28 and TRBJ1-5, is DVKVTQSSRYLVKRTGEKVFLECVQDMDHENMFWYRQDPGLGLRLIYFSYDVKMKEKGDIPEGYSVSREKKERFSLILESASTNQTSMYLCASSTLPPHVYSNQPQHFGDGTRLSIL.